A single sample is the source of the 28 T cell receptor beta chains below, sequenced in a study of CD8 T cells in Susac syndrome. Random hexamers were used to reverse transcribe the RNA input (roughly 0.5 to 1 ug). Each CDR3 protein is one row after TCRdb ran MiXCR on the immunoSEQ multiplex PCR reads. Altogether over 95,000 distinct CDR3 sequences are present, around 90% being singletons, with the ten largest covering around 0.12%. The source material was CD8+ T cells from PBMCs. These receptors all come from a human donor in good health.

The CDR3 spells CASSWDRESYNSPLHF. The CDR3 DNA reads TGTGCCAGCAGCTGGGACAGGGAGAGCTATAATTCACCCCTCCACTTT. The chain is built from TRBV2 and TRBJ1-6; 9 bases agree with TRBD1. CDR1 is SNHLY and CDR2 is FYNNEI in the germline V gene. Trimming cost V 6 bases and J 3 bases; bases outside gene matches: 6. The CDR3 is made up of 16 amino acids.

This clonotype has a single count. The chain uses TRBV5-4 and TRBJ2-3; 13 nucleotides align to TRBD2. In germline, CDR1 is SGHNT, CDR2 YYREEE (reference sequence). The CDR3 runs to 16 residues. V shed 3 bases and J 2 bases; nucleotides not matched to a gene: 3. The CDR3 is CASSSGTSGATDTQYF. The CDR3 nucleotides are TGTGCCAGCAGCTCTGGGACTAGCGGGGCCACAGATACGCAGTATTTT.

The CDR3 is CASGLANEQFF. The CDR3 DNA is TGTGCCAGCGGATTAGCTAATGAGCAGTTCTTC. The J gene is TRBJ2-1, the V gene TRBV21-1; whether TRBD2, the table's D call, matches the DNA was not checked. TRBV21-1 constitutes a pseudogene. This CDR3 is built from 11 residues.

The chain recombines TRBV20-1 with TRBJ2-3, with 12 nucleotides matching TRBD2. The germline CDR1 and CDR2 sequences are DFQATT and SNEGSKA (reference sequence). V lost 0 bases to trimming and J lost 4 bases; unmatched junction nucleotides: 5. CDR3 length: 16 residues. The CDR3 DNA sequence: TGCAGTGCTAGAGAGGAGACTAGCGGGAGCCCAGATACGCAGTATTTT. Residues: CSAREETSGSPDTQYF.

The gene calls are TRBV20-1 and TRBJ2-3; 7 positions match TRBD1. Germline V gene sequence: CDR1 DFQATT, CDR2 SNEGSKA (reference sequence). CDR3 length: 15 residues. The ends lost 6 bases at V and 0 bases at J; junction bases unmatched: 9. The CDR3 sequence is CSAGTVGLSTDTQYF. CDR3 bases: TGCAGTGCGGGGACAGTCGGTTTAAGCACAGATACGCAGTATTTT.

V gene TRBV3-1 combines with J gene TRBJ2-7; 8 bases are a match to TRBD2. CDR1 is LGHDT, CDR2 YNNKEL, per germline (reference sequence). The CDR3 spans 16 residues. The J segment lost 4 bases and the V segment lost 0 bases, leaving 8 bases of the junction unmatched. CDR3 loop: CASSQDRAGGPYEQYF. For the CDR3, the DNA is TGTGCCAGCAGCCAAGACCGGGCGGGGGGACCTTACGAGCAGTACTTC.

The rearrangement joins TRBV28 to TRBJ1-2; 9 nucleotides line up with TRBD1. Germline loops: CDR1 MDHEN, CDR2 SYDVKM. This CDR3 is built from 14 residues. J lost 5 bases, V lost 5 bases, and 6 bases had no gene match. The CDR3 bases are TGTGCCAGCAGTCTCAAGGACAGGGGTTATGGCTACACCTTC. It translates to CASSLKDRGYGYTF.

The chain combines TRBV5-1 with TRBJ1-1, with D uncertain. V was shortened by 2 bases and J by 9 bases, with 11 bases between the two germline ends. Per germline, CDR1 SGHRS and CDR2 YFSETQ. This CDR3 comprises 12 residues. The CDR3 DNA sequence: TGCGCCAGCAGCTTACGTGAGGATCAAGCTTTCTTT. Translated, it gives CASSLREDQAFF.

This sequence joins TRBV18 and TRBJ1-1, with a possible D match to TRBD1 (6 bases). CDR1 KGHSH and CDR2 LQKENI come from the germline V gene. Trimming cost V 4 bases and J 3 bases, with 15 bases left between them. The CDR3 loop spans 15 amino acids. Written as DNA, the CDR3 is TGTGCCAGCTCACTTCGCGGGGGGCCGGACACTGAAGCTTTCTTT. It translates to CASSLRGGPDTEAFF.

The rearrangement links TRBV19 to TRBJ2-2; 7 nucleotides line up with TRBD1. This CDR3 has 14 residues. CDR1 is LNHDA, CDR2 SQIVND, per germline (reference sequence). V gave up 6 bases and J gave up 1 base; unmatched junction bases: 2. CDR3 in amino acids: CASSHRGNTGELFF. CDR3 coding DNA: TGTGCCAGTAGCCACAGGGGGAACACCGGGGAGCTGTTTTTT.

The rearrangement joins TRBV7-3 to TRBJ1-2, with TRBD1 identical over 7 bases. V shed 6 bases and J 0 bases; nucleotides not matched to a gene: 7. This CDR3 comprises 15 residues. CDR1 SGHTA and CDR2 FQGTGA come from the germline V gene. The CDR3 DNA reads TGTGCCAGCAGACCGACAGGGTCAGCTAACTATGGCTACACCTTC. It is translated as CASRPTGSANYGYTF.

The rearrangement joins TRBV9 to TRBJ1-3; no reliable D call. Per the germline V gene, CDR1 is SGDLS and CDR2 is YYNGEE. CDR3 size: 16 residues. With 4 bases removed from V and 0 bases from J, the gap between germline ends came to 14 bases. The CDR3 DNA reads TGTGCCAGCAGCTCGGAGTCTGTACGCTCTGGAAACACCATATATTTT. It yields the protein CASSSESVRSGNTIYF.

This chain joins TRBV4-3 and TRBJ2-3, with a tentative D call TRBD2 (5 bases). With 1 base removed from V and 7 bases from J, the gap between germline ends came to 15 bases. Germline CDR1 and CDR2: LGHNA and YSLEER. CDR3 length: 15 amino acids. CDR3 region: CASSQGTEERHTQYF. CDR3 bases: TGCGCCAGCAGCCAAGGGACTGAAGAAAGACATACGCAGTATTTT.

This chain joins TRBV9 and TRBJ1-1, with 9 bases fitting TRBD1. J lost 5 bases, V lost 4 bases, and 12 bases had no gene match. The CDR3 has 16 residues. Per the germline V gene, CDR1 is SGDLS and CDR2 is YYNGEE. The CDR3 nucleotides are TGTGCCAGCAGCCCCAGCCCGGGACAGGGAGTAACTGAAGCTTTCTTT. Its protein product is CASSPSPGQGVTEAFF.

This clonotype was seen just once. This chain connects TRBV5-6 to TRBJ2-5, with 8 nucleotides matching TRBD2. V lost 3 bases to trimming and J lost 4 bases; unmatched junction nucleotides: 5. This CDR3 has 14 residues. The germline V gene encodes CDR1 SGHDT and CDR2 YYEEEE. The DNA of the CDR3 is TGTGCCAGCAGCTCCTCGGGGGGGGGAGAGACCCAGTACTTC. Residues: CASSSSGGGETQYF.

The chain recombines TRBV2 with TRBJ2-5; 8 bases agree with TRBD1. V lost 1 base, J lost 0 bases, and 7 bases stayed unmatched. CDR3 length: 17 residues. Germline CDR1 is SNHLY and CDR2 is FYNNEI. CDR3 residues: CASSEVWNRGYQETQYF. In nucleotides, the CDR3 is TGTGCCAGCAGTGAAGTATGGAACAGGGGGTACCAAGAGACCCAGTACTTC.

The CDR3 DNA reads as TGTGCCAGCAGCGTAGCTCCAGGGACGCGCGAAAAACTGTTTTTT. It yields the protein CASSVAPGTREKLFF. The V gene is TRBV9, the J gene TRBJ1-4, with a tentative D call TRBD1 (5 bases). V was clipped by 0 bases and J by 8 bases, with 14 bases between them. The CDR3 contains 15 residues. The germline V gene has CDR1 SGDLS and CDR2 YYNGEE.

The CDR3 spells CASSTTGTGNSPLHF. The CDR3 region has the DNA TGTGCCAGCAGCACTACCGGGACAGGGAATTCACCCCTCCACTTT. The chain carries TRBV7-9 and TRBJ1-6; TRBD1 agrees at 9 bases. V lost 5 bases, J lost 7 bases, and 6 bases stayed unmatched. This CDR3 is built from 15 residues. Germline V CDR1 and CDR2: SEHNR, FQNEAQ (reference sequence).

The chain joins TRBV15 to TRBJ2-2; either TRBD1 or TRBD2 may fit D (7 bases each). Trimming removed 5 bases at V and 5 bases at J, with 18 bases between. The CDR3 is made up of 16 amino acids. CDR1 is LNHNV and CDR2 is YYDKDF in the germline V gene (reference sequence). CDR3 residues: CATSRPGGVSTGELFF. The CDR3 bases are TGTGCCACCAGCCGACCAGGGGGGGTTTCGACCGGGGAGCTGTTTTTT.

The genes are TRBV2 and TRBJ1-1, with TRBD1 matching 7 bases. Germline CDR1 reads SNHLY; CDR2 reads FYNNEI. The CDR3 sequence is 14 residues long. The trim removed 1 base at V and 3 bases at J, leaving 2 bases unmatched. This chain's CDR3 is CASSEDQGDTEAFF. The CDR3 bases are TGTGCCAGCAGTGAAGACCAGGGGGACACTGAAGCTTTCTTT.

This clonotype has only a few counts. The chain joins TRBV2 to TRBJ1-1; D call uncertain. Per the germline V gene, CDR1 is SNHLY and CDR2 is FYNNEI. With 6 bases removed from V and 1 base from J, the gap between germline ends came to 3 bases. The CDR3 length is 11 residues. The CDR3 bases are TGTGCCAGCAGGACGAACACTGAAGCTTTCTTT. It specifies CASRTNTEAFF.

The rearrangement uses TRBV5-4 and TRBJ2-3, with 12 nucleotides matching TRBD1. Unmatched junction bases numbered 5, after V lost 3 bases and J lost 0 bases. This CDR3 has 17 residues. Per the germline V gene, CDR1 is SGHNT and CDR2 is YYREEE (reference sequence). Here the CDR3 reads CASSSGTGGLSTDTQYF. Written as DNA, the CDR3 is TGTGCCAGCAGCTCGGGGACAGGGGGCCTTAGCACAGATACGCAGTATTTT.

The chain carries TRBV9 and TRBJ2-2; D ambiguous. The CDR3 is 15 residues long. Per germline, CDR1 SGDLS and CDR2 YYNGEE. Trimming took 3 bases from V and 0 from J, leaving 9 bases between them. The CDR3 region has the DNA TGTGCCAGCAGCGCCCGCCCGGCGAACACCGGGGAGCTGTTTTTT. This codes for CASSARPANTGELFF. Based on the CDR3 plus reference TRBV9 and TRBJ2-2, the full variable domain is DSGVTQTPKHLITATGQRVTLRCSPRSGDLSVYWYQQSLDQGLQFLIQYYNGEERAKGNILERFSAQQFPDLHSELNLSSLELGDSALYFCASSARPANTGELFFGEGSRLTVL.

The chain uses TRBV20-1 and TRBJ2-2; the D is unclear. V lost 3 bases and J 7 bases, leaving 18 bases between the germline ends. The length of the CDR3 is 15 residues. Germline CDR1 and CDR2: DFQATT and SNEGSKA (reference sequence). The chain's CDR3 is CSARSPTIFGGELFF. The CDR3 DNA reads TGCAGTGCTAGGAGCCCGACCATCTTCGGCGGGGAGCTGTTTTTT.

This clonotype appeared a few times. CDR3 residues: CASSLDGQYNEQFF. For the CDR3, the DNA is TGCGCCAGCAGCTTGGACGGACAGTACAATGAGCAGTTCTTC. V gene TRBV5-1 combines with J gene TRBJ2-1; tentative D call: TRBD1 (6 bases). The CDR3 contains 14 residues. Germline CDR1 SGHRS, CDR2 YFSETQ. V dropped 0 bases and J dropped 4 bases, with 8 bases sitting between them. The variable domain in full, with the rest retrieved from reference TRBV5-1 and TRBJ2-1, is KAGVTQTPRYLIKTRGQQVTLSCSPISGHRSVSWYQQTPGQGLQFLFEYFSETQRNKGNFPGRFSGRQFSNSRSEMNVSTLELGDSALYLCASSLDGQYNEQFFGPGTRLTVL.

The rearrangement uses TRBV12-3 or TRBV12-4 and TRBJ2-5; 8 nucleotides align to TRBD2. CDR3 length: 14 residues. V trimming: 2 bases; J trimming: 5 bases; junction bases outside the gene matches: 4. The CDR3 region is CASSLSGGGETQYF. The CDR3 region has the DNA TGTGCCAGCAGTTTATCGGGAGGGGGTGAGACCCAGTACTTC.

This CDR3 is CASRLQSSGNTIYF. The CDR3 DNA reads TGTGCCAGCAGACTGCAATCCTCTGGAAACACCATATATTTT. The chain combines TRBV7-2 with TRBJ1-3; no definite D call. Germline V gene data show CDR1 as SGHTA and CDR2 as FQGNSA. The CDR3 sequence is 14 residues long. V was shortened by 6 bases and J by 0 bases, with 9 bases between the two germline ends.

This rearrangement joins TRBV18 to TRBJ2-6, with unresolved D. Germline values: CDR1 KGHSH, CDR2 LQKENI. The V and J ends lost 3 bases and 2 bases respectively, with 5 bases between them. The CDR3 length is 14 residues. The CDR3 coding sequence is TGTGCCAGCTCACCCTTGCCTGGGGCCAACGTCCTGACTTTC. It yields the protein CASSPLPGANVLTF.